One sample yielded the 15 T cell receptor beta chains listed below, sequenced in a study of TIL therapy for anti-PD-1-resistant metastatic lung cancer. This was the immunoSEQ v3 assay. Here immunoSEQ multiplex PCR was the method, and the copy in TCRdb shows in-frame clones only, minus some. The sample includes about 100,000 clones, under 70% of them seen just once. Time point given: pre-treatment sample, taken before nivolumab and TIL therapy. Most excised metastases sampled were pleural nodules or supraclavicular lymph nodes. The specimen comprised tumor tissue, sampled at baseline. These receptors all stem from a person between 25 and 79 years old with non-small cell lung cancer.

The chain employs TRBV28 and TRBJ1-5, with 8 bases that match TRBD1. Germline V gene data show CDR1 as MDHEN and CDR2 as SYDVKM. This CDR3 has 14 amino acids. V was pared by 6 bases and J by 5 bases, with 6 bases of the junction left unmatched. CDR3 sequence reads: CASRSTGEHQPQHF. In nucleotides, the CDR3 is TGTGCCAGCAGGTCGACAGGGGAGCATCAGCCCCAGCATTTT.

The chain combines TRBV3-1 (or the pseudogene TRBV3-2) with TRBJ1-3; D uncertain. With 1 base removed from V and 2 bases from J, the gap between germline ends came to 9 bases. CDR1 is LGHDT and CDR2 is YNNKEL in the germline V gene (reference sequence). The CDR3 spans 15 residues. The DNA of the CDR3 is TGTGCCAGCAGCCAAGGTCTAGGGACTGGAAACACCATATATTTT. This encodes CASSQGLGTGNTIYF.

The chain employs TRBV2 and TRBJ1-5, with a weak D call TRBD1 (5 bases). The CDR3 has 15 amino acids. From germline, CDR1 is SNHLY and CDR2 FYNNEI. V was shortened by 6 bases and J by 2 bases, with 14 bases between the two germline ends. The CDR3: CASSFGAWGNQPQHF. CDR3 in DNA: TGTGCCAGCAGCTTCGGGGCATGGGGCAATCAGCCCCAGCATTTT.

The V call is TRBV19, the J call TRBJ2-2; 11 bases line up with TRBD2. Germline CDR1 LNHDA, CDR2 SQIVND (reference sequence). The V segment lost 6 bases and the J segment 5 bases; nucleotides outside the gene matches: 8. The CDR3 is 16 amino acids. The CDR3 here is CASSLAGTSGTGELFF. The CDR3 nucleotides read TGTGCCAGTAGCCTTGCCGGGACTAGCGGTACCGGGGAGCTGTTTTTT.

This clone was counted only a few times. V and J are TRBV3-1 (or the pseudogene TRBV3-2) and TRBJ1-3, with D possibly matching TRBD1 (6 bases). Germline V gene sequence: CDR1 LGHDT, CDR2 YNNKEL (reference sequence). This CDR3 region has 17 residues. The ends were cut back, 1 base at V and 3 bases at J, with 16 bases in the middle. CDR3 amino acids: CASSQGVQGIGGNTIYF. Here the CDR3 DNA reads TGTGCCAGCAGCCAAGGGGTACAGGGAATCGGTGGAAACACCATATATTTT.

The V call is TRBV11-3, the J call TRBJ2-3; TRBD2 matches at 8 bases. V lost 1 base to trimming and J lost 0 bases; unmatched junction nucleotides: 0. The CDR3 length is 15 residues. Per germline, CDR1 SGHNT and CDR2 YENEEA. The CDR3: CASSLVAGSTDTQYF. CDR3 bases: TGTGCCAGCAGCTTAGTAGCGGGGAGCACAGATACGCAGTATTTT.

The CDR3 spells CASSIGGSSYNSPLHF. The CDR3 DNA reads as TGTGCCAGTAGTATAGGTGGGAGCTCCTATAATTCACCCCTCCACTTT. The V call is TRBV19, the J call TRBJ1-6; D is uncertain. V lost 1 base and J 0 bases, leaving 7 bases between the germline ends. This CDR3 contains 16 residues. The germline gives CDR1 LNHDA, CDR2 SQIVND (reference sequence).

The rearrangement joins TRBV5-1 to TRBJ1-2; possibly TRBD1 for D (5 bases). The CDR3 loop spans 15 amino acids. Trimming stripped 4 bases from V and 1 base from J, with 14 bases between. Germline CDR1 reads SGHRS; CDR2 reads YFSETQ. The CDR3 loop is CASSDLRQGNYGYTF. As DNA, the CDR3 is TGCGCCAGCAGCGACCTACGGCAGGGTAACTATGGCTACACCTTC.

In DNA form, the CDR3 reads TGTGCCAGCAGCCAAGGGACAGGTCGAGGGACACCCCTCCACTTT. Its translation: CASSQGTGRGTPLHF. V gene TRBV13 combines with J gene TRBJ1-6, with 8 bases that match TRBD1. Germline CDR1 PRHDT, CDR2 FYEKMQ (reference sequence). With V trimmed by 5 bases and J by 11 bases, 11 bases remained unmatched. The CDR3 totals 15 residues.

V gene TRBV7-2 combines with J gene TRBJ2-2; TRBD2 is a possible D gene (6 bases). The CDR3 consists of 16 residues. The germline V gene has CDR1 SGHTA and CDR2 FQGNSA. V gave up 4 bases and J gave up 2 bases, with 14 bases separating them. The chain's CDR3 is CASSSLQRANTGELFF. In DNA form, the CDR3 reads TGTGCCAGCAGCTCGTTGCAGCGGGCCAACACCGGGGAGCTGTTTTTT.

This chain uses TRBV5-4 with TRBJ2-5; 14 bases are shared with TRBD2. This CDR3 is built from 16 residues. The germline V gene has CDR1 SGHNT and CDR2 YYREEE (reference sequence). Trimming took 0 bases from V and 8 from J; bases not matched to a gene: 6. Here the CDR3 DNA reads TGTGCCAGCAGCTTGGGACTAGCGGGAGGGTCCGGTACCCAGTACTTC. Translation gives CASSLGLAGGSGTQYF.

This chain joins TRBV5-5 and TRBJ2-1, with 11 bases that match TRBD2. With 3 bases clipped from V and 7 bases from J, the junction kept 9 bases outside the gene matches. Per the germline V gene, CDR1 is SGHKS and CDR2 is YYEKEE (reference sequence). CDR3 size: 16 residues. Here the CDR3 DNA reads TGTGCCAGCAGCTCCCTCCTAGCGGGAGGTTTAAATGAGCAGTTCTTC. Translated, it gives CASSSLLAGGLNEQFF.

CDR3 residues: CASSPVVQGARGTIYF. The CDR3 nucleotides read TGTGCCAGCAGCCCAGTTGTACAGGGGGCCCGGGGCACCATATATTTT. The genes are TRBV9 and TRBJ1-3, with TRBD1 matching over 9 bases. The CDR3 sequence is 16 residues long. With 4 bases clipped from V and 9 bases from J, the junction kept 14 bases outside the gene matches. Germline CDR1 and CDR2: SGDLS and YYNGEE.

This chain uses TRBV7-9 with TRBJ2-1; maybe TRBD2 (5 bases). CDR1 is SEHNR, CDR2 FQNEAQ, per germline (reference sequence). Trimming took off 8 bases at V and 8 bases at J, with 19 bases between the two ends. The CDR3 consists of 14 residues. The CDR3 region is CASGNWRTRDEQFF. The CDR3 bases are TGTGCCAGCGGGAACTGGAGGACCCGGGATGAGCAGTTCTTC.

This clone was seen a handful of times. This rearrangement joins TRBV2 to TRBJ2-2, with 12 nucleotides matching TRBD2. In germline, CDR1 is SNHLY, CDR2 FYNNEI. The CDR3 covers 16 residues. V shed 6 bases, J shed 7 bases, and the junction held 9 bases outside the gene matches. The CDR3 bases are TGTGCCAGCAGATTAGGGACTAGCGGGTTTCTCGGGGAGCTGTTTTTT. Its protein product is CASRLGTSGFLGELFF.